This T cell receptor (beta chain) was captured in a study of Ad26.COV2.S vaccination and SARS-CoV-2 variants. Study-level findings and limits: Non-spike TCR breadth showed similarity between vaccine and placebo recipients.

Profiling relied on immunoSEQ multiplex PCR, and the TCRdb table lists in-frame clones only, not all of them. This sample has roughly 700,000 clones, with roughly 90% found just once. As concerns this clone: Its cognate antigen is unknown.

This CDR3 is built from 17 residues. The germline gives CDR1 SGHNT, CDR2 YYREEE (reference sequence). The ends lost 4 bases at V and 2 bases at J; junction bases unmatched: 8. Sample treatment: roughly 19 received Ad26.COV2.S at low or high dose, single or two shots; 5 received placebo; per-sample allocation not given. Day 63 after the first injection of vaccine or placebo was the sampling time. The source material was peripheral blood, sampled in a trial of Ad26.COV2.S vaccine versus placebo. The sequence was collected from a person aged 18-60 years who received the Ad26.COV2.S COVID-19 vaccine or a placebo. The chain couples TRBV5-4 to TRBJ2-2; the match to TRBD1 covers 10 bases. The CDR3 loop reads CASSRGGTGVNTGELFF. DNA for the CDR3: TGTGCCAGCAGCCGGGGCGGGACAGGGGTTAACACCGGGGAGCTGTTTTTT.